This T cell receptor (beta chain) was sequenced in a study of cytomegalovirus exposure and HLA in healthy donors. Broader study findings: On later analysis, the bulk of CMV-associated TCR beta chains appeared to be HLA-restricted.

V was pared by 1 base and J by 3 bases, with 17 bases between. This CDR3 spans 17 amino acids. Per germline, CDR1 SGHDT and CDR2 YYEEEE. The study ran its PCR with 60 Vbeta and 13 Jbeta primers. Assay used: immunoSEQ multiplex PCR; TCRdb lists only in-frame clones, some missing. The table has hundreds of thousands of clones, roughly 83% seen once. On this clone itself: Its antigen is as yet unknown.

Sequenced: PBMCs. The TCR was taken from a boy aged 2-15 years in good health and CMV-seronegative. The chain carries TRBV5-6 and TRBJ2-1, with D possibly being TRBD1 (5 bases). Written as DNA, the CDR3 is TGTGCCAGCAGCTTGATTTTTCGACAGACCCTCTACAATGAGCAGTTCTTC. Encoded protein: CASSLIFRQTLYNEQFF.